These T cell receptor beta chains were read from a single sample in a study of lymphopenia after photon versus proton radiotherapy. The assay was immunoSEQ multiplex PCR, and TCRdb's table has in-frame clones only and misses some. Seen here are fewer than 40,000 clones, 94% observed once, and the top ten hold less than 0.75%. The source material was peripheral blood, sampled from a patient treated with photon-based radiotherapy. The receptors shown here come from a woman aged 45 to 65 with cholangiocarcinoma. Each CDR3 is given with its conserved first and last residue.

v_gene	j_gene	CDR3aa
TRBV2	TRBJ1-4	CASRIQGGNEKLFF
TRBV13	TRBJ1-1	CASSVVGITEAFF
TRBV29-1	TRBJ2-3	CSVKDRVWTDTQYF
TRBV6-6	TRBJ2-5	CASRGGRGETQYF
TRBV5-6	TRBJ1-3	CASSVGGQVNTIYF
TRBV10-2	TRBJ2-5	CASSNTYPQETQYF
TRBV7-9	TRBJ1-1	CASSFWVVDTEAFF
TRBV19	TRBJ2-7	CASSISRDHEQYF
TRBV11-2	TRBJ1-1	CASSQARGGTEAFF
TRBV4-3	TRBJ1-3	CASSQERTRSGNTIYF
TRBV7-9	TRBJ1-1	CASSLEPGRIEAFF
TRBV7-2	TRBJ2-3	CASSAEGAGSAVTQYF
TRBV18	TRBJ2-5	CASSPLGGERRETQYF
TRBV7-6	TRBJ2-3	CASSFGTSGTDTQYF
TRBV9	TRBJ1-6	CASSAFYRDSPLHF
TRBV11-3	TRBJ1-1	CASSLGREMEAFF
TRBV19	TRBJ2-7	CASSRFSTASNYEQYF
TRBV6-5	TRBJ2-1	CASSYSGTSGGFEQFF
TRBV27	TRBJ2-6	CASSSSGTGNSGANVLTF
TRBV5-1	TRBJ2-2	CASSRLSGGIGELFF
TRBV4-3	TRBJ2-3	CASSQEWRDGRDTQYF
TRBV5-8	TRBJ1-3	CASNRRFSGNTIYF
TRBV19	TRBJ2-5	CASSIGGGLETQYF
TRBV2	TRBJ2-3	CASSVSTDTQYF
TRBV25-1	TRBJ1-3	CASGDRGPSGNTIYF
TRBV10-3	TRBJ2-5	CAISAGLSPETQYF
TRBV30	TRBJ2-5	CASGVETQYF
TRBV13	TRBJ1-1	CASSLRRGTGASEAFF
TRBV5-4	TRBJ2-2	CASSLGGNTGELFF
TRBV7-8	TRBJ2-3	CASSLWMGGAGNTQYF
TRBV11-2	TRBJ1-2	CASSLVVRWYYGYTF
TRBV5-1	TRBJ1-1	CASSLDTEAFF
TRBV10-3	TRBJ1-1	CAIRKEGHIEAFF
TRBV7-9	TRBJ2-7	CASSLASGSASVGGDEQYF
TRBV5-4	TRBJ1-2	CASSLGSSWQVSGYTF
TRBV6-5	TRBJ1-4	CASARGQLNEKLFF
TRBV4-1	TRBJ2-2	CASSQGATGVNTGELFF
TRBV30	TRBJ1-2	CAWTGFSSYTF
TRBV5-6	TRBJ2-7	CASSLDFGAKANYEQYF
TRBV4-1	TRBJ1-3	CASSQGIRTGAAIYF
TRBV14	TRBJ1-5	CASSLTGFNQPQHF
TRBV10-3	TRBJ2-1	CAISEVLGYNEQFF
TRBV6-5	TRBJ1-5	CASSPTWRSQPQHF
TRBV5-8	TRBJ2-7	CASSPWGQSYEQYF
TRBV4-3	TRBJ2-1	CASSQEFRNEQFF
TRBV5-4	TRBJ1-5	CASSARNSNQPQHF
TRBV30	TRBJ1-6	CAWRGQTGEKSPLHF
TRBV2	TRBJ2-5	CASSLVLAGSGTQYF
TRBV18	TRBJ2-7	CASSVTGTPYEQYF
TRBV6-1	TRBJ1-2	CASSRQTYGYTF
TRBV19	TRBJ1-1	CASSGRTGWVTEAFF
TRBV10-3	TRBJ2-1	CAISDAVSGGGHYNEQFF
TRBV18	TRBJ1-2	CASSPFTGNYGYTF
TRBV28	TRBJ1-5	CASSLPTGLDNQPQHF